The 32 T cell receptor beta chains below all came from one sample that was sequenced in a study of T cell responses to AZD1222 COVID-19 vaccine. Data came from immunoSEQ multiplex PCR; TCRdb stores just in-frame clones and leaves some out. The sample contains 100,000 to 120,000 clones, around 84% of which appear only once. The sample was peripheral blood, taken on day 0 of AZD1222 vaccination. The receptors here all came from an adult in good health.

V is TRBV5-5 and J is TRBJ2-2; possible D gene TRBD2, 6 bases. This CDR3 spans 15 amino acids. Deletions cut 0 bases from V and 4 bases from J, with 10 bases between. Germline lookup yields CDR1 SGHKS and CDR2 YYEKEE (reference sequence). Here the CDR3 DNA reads TGTGCCAGCAGCTTGGAAGGAGGGGTCACCGGGGAGCTGTTTTTT. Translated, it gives CASSLEGGVTGELFF.

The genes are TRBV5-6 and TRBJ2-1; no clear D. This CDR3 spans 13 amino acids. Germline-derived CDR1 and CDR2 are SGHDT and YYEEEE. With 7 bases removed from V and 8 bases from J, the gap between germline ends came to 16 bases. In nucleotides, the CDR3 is TGTGCCAGCCTCACAATTAGTTCCCATGAGCAGTTCTTC. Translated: CASLTISSHEQFF.

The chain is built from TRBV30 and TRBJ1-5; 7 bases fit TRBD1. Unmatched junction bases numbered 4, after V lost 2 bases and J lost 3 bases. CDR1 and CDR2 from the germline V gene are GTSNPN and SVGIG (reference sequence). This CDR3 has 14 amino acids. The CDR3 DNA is TGTGCCTGGAGTATTGGGACAGCCAATCAGCCCCAGCATTTT. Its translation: CAWSIGTANQPQHF.

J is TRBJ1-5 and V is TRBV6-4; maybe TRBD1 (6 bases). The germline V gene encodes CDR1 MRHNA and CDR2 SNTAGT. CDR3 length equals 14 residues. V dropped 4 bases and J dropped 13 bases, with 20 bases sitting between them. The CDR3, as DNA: TGTGCCAGCAGTGTCTTCGCCGGGGGGGGACAACAGCATTTT. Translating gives CASSVFAGGGQQHF.

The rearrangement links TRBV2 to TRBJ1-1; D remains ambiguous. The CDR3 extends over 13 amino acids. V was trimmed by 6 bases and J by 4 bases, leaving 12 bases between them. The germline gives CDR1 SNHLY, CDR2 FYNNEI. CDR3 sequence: CASRVGESTEAFF. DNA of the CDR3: TGTGCCAGCAGAGTTGGGGAGAGCACTGAAGCTTTCTTT.

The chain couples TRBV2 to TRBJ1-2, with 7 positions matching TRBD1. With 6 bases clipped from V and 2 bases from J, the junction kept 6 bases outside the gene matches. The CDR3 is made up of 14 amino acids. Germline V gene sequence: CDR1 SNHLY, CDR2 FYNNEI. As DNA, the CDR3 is TGTGCCAGCAGGGCCCCGGGACAGAACTATGGCTACACCTTC. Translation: CASRAPGQNYGYTF.

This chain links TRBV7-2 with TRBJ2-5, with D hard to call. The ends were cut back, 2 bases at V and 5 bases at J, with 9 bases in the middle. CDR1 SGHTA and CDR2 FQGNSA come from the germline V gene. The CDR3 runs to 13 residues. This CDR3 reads CASSLFSFETQYF. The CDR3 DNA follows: TGTGCCAGCAGCTTATTTTCGTTCGAGACCCAGTACTTC. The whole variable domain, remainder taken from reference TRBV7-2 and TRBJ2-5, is GAGVSQSPSNKVTEKGKDVELRCDPISGHTALYWYRQSLGQGLEFLIYFQGNSAPDKSGLPSDRFSAERTGGSVSTLTIQRTQQEDSAVYLCASSLFSFETQYFGPGTRLLVL.

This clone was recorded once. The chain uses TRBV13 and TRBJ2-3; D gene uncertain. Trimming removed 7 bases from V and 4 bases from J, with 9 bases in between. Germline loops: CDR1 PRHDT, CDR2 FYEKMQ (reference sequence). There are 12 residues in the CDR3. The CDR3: CASTYGADTQYF. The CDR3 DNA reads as TGTGCCAGCACTTACGGCGCAGATACGCAGTATTTT.

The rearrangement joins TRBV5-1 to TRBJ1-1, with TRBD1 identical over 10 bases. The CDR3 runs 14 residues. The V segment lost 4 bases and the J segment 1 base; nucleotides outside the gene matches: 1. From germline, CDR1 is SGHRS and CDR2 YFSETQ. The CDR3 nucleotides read TGCGCCAGCAGCCGGGACAGGGGGAACACTGAAGCTTTCTTT. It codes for CASSRDRGNTEAFF. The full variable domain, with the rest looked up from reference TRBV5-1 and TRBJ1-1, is KAGVTQTPRYLIKTRGQQVTLSCSPISGHRSVSWYQQTPGQGLQFLFEYFSETQRNKGNFPGRFSGRQFSNSRSEMNVSTLELGDSALYLCASSRDRGNTEAFFGQGTRLTVV.

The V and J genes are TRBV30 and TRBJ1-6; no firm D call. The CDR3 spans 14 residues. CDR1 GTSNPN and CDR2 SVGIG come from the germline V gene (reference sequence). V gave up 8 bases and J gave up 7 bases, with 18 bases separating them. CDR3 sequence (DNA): TGTGCCGGCGAGGGTTTTTCACCGAATTCACCCCTCCACTTT. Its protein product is CAGEGFSPNSPLHF.

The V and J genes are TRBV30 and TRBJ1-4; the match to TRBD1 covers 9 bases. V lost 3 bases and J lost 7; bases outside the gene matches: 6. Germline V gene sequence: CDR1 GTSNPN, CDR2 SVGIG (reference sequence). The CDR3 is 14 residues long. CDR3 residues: CAWSPGTGFEKLFF. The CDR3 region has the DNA TGTGCCTGGAGCCCCGGGACAGGGTTTGAAAAACTGTTTTTT.

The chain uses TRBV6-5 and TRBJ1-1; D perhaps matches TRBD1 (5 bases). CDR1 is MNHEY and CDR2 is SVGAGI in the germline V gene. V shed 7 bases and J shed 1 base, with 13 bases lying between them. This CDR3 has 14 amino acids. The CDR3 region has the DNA TGTGCCAGCACCCTAGGACACCAGAACACTGAAGCTTTCTTT. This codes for CASTLGHQNTEAFF.

CDR3 sequence (DNA): TGTGCCAGCAGTTCCTCGGGACAGTCCTACGAGCAGTACTTC. This sequence encodes CASSSSGQSYEQYF. The chain uses TRBV6-2 or TRBV6-3 and TRBJ2-7; 7 positions agree with TRBD1. The germline gives CDR1 MNHEY, CDR2 SVGEGT. The CDR3 covers 14 residues. With 4 bases clipped from V and 1 base from J, the junction kept 4 bases outside the gene matches.

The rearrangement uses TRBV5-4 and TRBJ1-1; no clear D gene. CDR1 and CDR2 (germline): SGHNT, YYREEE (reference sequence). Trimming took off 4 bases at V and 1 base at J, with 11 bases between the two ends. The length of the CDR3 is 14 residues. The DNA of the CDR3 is TGTGCCAGCAGCCCACAGATTACGAACACTGAAGCTTTCTTT. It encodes CASSPQITNTEAFF.

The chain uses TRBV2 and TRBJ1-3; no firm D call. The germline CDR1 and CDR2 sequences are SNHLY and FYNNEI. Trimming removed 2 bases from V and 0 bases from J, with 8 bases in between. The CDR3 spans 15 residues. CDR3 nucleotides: TGTGCCAGCAGTGAAATCCTGGTCTCTGGAAACACCATATATTTT. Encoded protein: CASSEILVSGNTIYF.

CDR3 protein: CASSLQAGYTF. CDR3 DNA sequence: TGTGCCAGCAGCTTGCAAGCCGGCTACACCTTC. The rearrangement uses TRBV7-9 and TRBJ1-2; D gene ambiguous. The CDR3 extends over 11 amino acids. Trimming took off 3 bases at V and 8 bases at J, with 7 bases between the two ends. The germline CDR1 and CDR2 sequences are SEHNR and FQNEAQ (reference sequence). Full variable domain (rest looked up from reference TRBV7-9 and TRBJ1-2): DTGVSQNPRHKITKRGQNVTFRCDPISEHNRLYWYRQTLGQGPEFLTYFQNEAQLEKSRLLSDRFSAERPKGSFSTLEIQRTEQGDSAMYLCASSLQAGYTFGSGTRLTVV.

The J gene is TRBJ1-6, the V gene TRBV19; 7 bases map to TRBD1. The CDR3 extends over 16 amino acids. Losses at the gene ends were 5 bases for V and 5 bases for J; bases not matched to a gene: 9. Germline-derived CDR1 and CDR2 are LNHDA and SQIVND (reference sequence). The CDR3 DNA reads TGTGCCAGTAGTGGGGGACAGCCCTTCGATAATTCACCCCTCCACTTT. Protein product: CASSGGQPFDNSPLHF.

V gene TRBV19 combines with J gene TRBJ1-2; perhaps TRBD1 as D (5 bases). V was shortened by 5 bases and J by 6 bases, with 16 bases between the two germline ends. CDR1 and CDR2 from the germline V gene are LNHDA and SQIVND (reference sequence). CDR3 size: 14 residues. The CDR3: CASSSLSGGHGYTF. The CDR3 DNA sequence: TGTGCCAGTAGTTCTCTGTCCGGGGGACATGGCTACACCTTC.

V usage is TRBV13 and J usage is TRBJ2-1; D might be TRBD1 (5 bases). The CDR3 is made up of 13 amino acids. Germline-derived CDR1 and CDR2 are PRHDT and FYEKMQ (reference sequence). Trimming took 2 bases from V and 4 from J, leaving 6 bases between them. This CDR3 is CASSLQGYNEQFF. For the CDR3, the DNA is TGTGCCAGCAGCTTACAGGGATACAATGAGCAGTTCTTC.

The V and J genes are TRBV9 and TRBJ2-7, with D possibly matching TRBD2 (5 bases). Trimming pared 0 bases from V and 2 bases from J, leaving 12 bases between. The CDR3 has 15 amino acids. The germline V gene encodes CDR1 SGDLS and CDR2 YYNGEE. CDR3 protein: CASSVDGEGAYEQYF. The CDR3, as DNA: TGTGCCAGCAGCGTAGACGGGGAAGGAGCCTACGAGCAGTACTTC.

CDR3 region: CASSYHTGVKVEAFF. CDR3 sequence (DNA): TGTGCCAGCAGTTATCATACGGGGGTAAAGGTTGAAGCTTTCTTT. The chain employs TRBV6-6 and TRBJ1-1, with a weak D call TRBD1 (5 bases). CDR3 length equals 15 residues. Trimming removed 3 bases at V and 7 bases at J, with 18 bases between. Germline V gene sequence: CDR1 MNHNY, CDR2 SVGAGI (reference sequence).

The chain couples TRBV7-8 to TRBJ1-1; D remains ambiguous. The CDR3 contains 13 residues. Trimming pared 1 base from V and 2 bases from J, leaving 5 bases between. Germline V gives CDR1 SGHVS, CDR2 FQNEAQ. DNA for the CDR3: TGTGCCAGCAGCTTAGATACAAACACTGAAGCTTTCTTT. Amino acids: CASSLDTNTEAFF. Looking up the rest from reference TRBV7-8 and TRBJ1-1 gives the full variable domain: GAGVSQSPRYKVAKRGQDVALRCDPISGHVSLFWYQQALGQGPEFLTYFQNEAQLDKSGLPSDRFFAERPEGSVSTLKIQRTQQEDSAVYLCASSLDTNTEAFFGQGTRLTVV.

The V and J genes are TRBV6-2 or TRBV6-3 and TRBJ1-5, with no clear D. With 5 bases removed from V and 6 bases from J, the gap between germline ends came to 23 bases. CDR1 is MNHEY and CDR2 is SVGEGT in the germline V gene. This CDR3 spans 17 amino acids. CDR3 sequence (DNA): TGTGCCAGCAGTAGGGTCGGAGGATCCCCTCGTAGTCAGCCCCAGCATTTT. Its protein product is CASSRVGGSPRSQPQHF.

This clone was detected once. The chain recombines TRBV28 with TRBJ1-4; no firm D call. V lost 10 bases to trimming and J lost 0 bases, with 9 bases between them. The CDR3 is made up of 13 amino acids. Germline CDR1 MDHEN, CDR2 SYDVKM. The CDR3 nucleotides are TGTGCCACTATGAGCGCAACTAATGAAAAACTGTTTTTT. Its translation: CATMSATNEKLFF.

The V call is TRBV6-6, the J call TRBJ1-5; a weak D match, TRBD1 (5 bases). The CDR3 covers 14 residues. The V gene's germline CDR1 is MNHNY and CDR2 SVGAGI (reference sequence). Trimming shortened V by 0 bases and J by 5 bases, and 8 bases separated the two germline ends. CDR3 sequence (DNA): TGTGCCAGCAGTTACTCGACAGCCCATCAGCCCCAGCATTTT. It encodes CASSYSTAHQPQHF.

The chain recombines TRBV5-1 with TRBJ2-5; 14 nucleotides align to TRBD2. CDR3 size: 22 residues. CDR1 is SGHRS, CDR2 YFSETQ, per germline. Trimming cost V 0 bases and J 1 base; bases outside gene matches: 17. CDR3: CASSLVPPGRGLAGGIQETQYF. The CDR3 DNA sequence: TGCGCCAGCAGCTTGGTTCCCCCTGGCCGCGGACTAGCGGGGGGAATCCAAGAGACCCAGTACTTC.

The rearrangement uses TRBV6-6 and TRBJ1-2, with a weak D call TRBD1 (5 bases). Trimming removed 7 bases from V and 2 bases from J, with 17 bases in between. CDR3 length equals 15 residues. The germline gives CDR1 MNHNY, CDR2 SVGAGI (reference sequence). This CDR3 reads CASTLSDRSNYGYTF. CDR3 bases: TGTGCCAGCACATTATCAGACAGATCCAACTATGGCTACACCTTC.

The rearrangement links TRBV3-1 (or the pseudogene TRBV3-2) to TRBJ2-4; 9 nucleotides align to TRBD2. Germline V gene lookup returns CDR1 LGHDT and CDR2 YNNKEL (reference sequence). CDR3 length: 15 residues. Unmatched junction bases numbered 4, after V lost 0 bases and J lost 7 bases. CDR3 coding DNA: TGTGCCAGCAGCCAAGACTCACTAGCGGGCAACATTCAGTACTTC. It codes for CASSQDSLAGNIQYF.

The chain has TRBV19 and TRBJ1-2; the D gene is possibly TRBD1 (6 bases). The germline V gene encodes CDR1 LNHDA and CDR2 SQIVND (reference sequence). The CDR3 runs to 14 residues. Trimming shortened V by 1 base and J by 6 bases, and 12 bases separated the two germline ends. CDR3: CASSIGPGADGYTF. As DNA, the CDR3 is TGTGCCAGTAGTATAGGGCCAGGGGCGGATGGCTACACCTTC.

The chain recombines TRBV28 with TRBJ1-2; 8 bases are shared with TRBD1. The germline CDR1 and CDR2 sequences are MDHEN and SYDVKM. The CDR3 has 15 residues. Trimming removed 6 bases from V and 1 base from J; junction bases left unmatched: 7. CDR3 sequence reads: CASRNTGGGNYGYTF. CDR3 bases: TGTGCCAGCAGAAATACAGGGGGTGGTAACTATGGCTACACCTTC.

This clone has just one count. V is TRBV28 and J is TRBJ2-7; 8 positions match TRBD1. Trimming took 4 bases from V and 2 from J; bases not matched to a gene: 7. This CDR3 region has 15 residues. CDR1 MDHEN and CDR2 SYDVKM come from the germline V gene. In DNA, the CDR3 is TGTGCCAGCAGTTCCCTGGACAGGGCAACCTACGAGCAGTACTTC. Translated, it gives CASSSLDRATYEQYF.

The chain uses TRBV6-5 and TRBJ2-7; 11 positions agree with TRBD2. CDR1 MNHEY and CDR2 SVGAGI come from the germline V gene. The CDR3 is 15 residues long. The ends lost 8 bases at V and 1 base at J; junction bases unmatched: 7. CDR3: CASRRASGGSYEQYF. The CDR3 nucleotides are TGTGCCAGCCGTCGAGCTAGCGGGGGGTCCTACGAGCAGTACTTC.